This T cell receptor (beta chain) was captured by sequencing in a study of molecular identifiers for immune sequencing clone quantification. Turning to the study itself: Replicate RNA from 20,000 or 100,000 naive CD8 T cells formed five aliquots; four were sequenced.

At least ten counts were recorded for this clonotype. TCR libraries were built in bulk with a published protocol and specific TCR primers. TCRdb re-derived calls from the PCR reads in MiXCR, one entry per CDR3 protein. This table holds more than 450,000 distinct CDR3 sequences, roughly 26% found once. From germline, CDR1 is SQVTM and CDR2 ANQGSEA. CDR3 length: 13 residues. The V end was cut by 1 base, the J end by 9 bases, with 16 bases between. A CD8+CD4-CCR7+CD45RA+ gate was used to sort naive CD8 T cells. The chain links TRBV29-1 to TRBJ2-7; D is possibly TRBD1 (5 bases). The specimen sequenced was naive CD8+ T cells from blood, with Jurkat cell RNA spiked in. Subset noted: FACS-sorted CD8+CD4-CCR7+CD45RA+ naive T cells. The receptor was isolated from a human donor in good health. Some libraries in this study had Jurkat cell RNA spiked in. The CDR3 nucleotides are TGCAGCGTTGAAGTAGGTGCAGGGCTGGGGCAGTACTTC. Amino acids: CSVEVGAGLGQYF.